These T cell receptor beta chains were read from a single sample in a study of beta chain features in type 1 diabetes. Sequenced by immunoSEQ multiplex PCR; TCRdb stores in-frame clones only, minus some. The sample consists of approximately 600,000 clones, around 11% of them appearing once. Sequences were obtained from naive CD4+ T cells from blood. These receptors were obtained from a man aged 30 to 45 with type 1 diabetes. The CDR3 runs from the conserved cysteine through the conserved F or W. Fields, in order: CDR3 protein, CDR3 DNA, clone size, J gene, V gene, D gene. The D gene is left open where the match is weak. Clone size is shown for a subset of rows, as once, few, many or a class of expanded clone.

CASSPGYEQPQHF TGTGCCAGCAGCCCTGGGTATGAGCAGCCCCAGCATTTT - TRBJ1-5 TRBV7-2 -
CASSSDKNQPQHF TGTGCCAGCAGCTCAGACAAAAATCAGCCCCAGCATTTT - TRBJ1-5 TRBV7-2 -
CASTPITSGNTEAFF TGTGCCAGTACTCCCATTACTTCCGGGAACACTGAAGCTTTCTTT few TRBJ1-1 TRBV19 -
CASSLGTSGQPRETQYF TGTGCCAGCAGCTTAGGGACTAGCGGACAACCGAGGGAGACCCAGTACTTC few TRBJ2-5 TRBV7-3 TRBD2
CSGAGTAGETQYF TGCAGCGGTGCGGGGACAGCGGGGGAGACCCAGTACTTC - TRBJ2-5 TRBV29-1 -
CASSPRGDEQFF TGTGCCAGCAGCCCCAGGGGGGATGAGCAGTTCTTC - TRBJ2-1 TRBV14 -
CAISPREYTGELFF TGTGCCATCAGCCCACGGGAGTACACCGGGGAGCTGTTTTTT few TRBJ2-2 TRBV6-1 -
CSVGTRSYSGANVLTF TGCAGCGTTGGGACCAGATCGTACTCTGGGGCCAACGTCCTGACTTTC few TRBJ2-6 TRBV29-1 -
CASKCCEGHLGQPQHF TGTGCCAGCAAGTGCTGTGAAGGGCATCTAGGGCAGCCCCAGCATTTT - TRBJ1-5 TRBV5-4 -
CASKPLAGNTDTQYF TGTGCCAGCAAACCACTAGCGGGGAACACAGATACGCAGTATTTT - TRBJ2-3 TRBV9 TRBD2
CASSLALAAGYGYTF TGCGCCAGCAGCTTGGCCTTGGCCGCGGGCTATGGCTACACCTTC few TRBJ1-2 TRBV5-1 -
CASRGRVGISSPLHF TGTGCCAGCCGGGGCAGGGTGGGGATAAGTTCACCCCTCCACTTT few TRBJ1-6 TRBV6-5 -
CASSVVSLGAYGYTF TGTGCCAGCAGTGTGGTCAGCCTGGGGGCGTATGGCTACACCTTC - TRBJ1-2 TRBV6-1 -
CAISEPLSGGTDTQYF TGTGCCATCAGTGAGCCCTTAAGCGGGGGCACAGATACGCAGTATTTT - TRBJ2-3 TRBV10-3 TRBD2
CASSALRTGQETQYF TGTGCCAGCAGCGCATTGAGGACAGGTCAAGAGACCCAGTACTTC - TRBJ2-5 TRBV7-2 TRBD1
CASSRTSGDREQYF TGTGCCAGCAGCCGGACTAGCGGGGATAGGGAGCAGTACTTC - TRBJ2-7 TRBV5-4 TRBD2
CASSLTGSSTDTQYF TGCGCCAGCAGCCTGACAGGGTCTAGCACAGATACGCAGTATTTT few TRBJ2-3 TRBV4-3 TRBD1
CASSPPGGRGTGELFF TGTGCCAGCAGCCCCCCGGGGGGCCGAGGCACCGGGGAGCTGTTTTTT few TRBJ2-2 TRBV7-6 -
CSVVRLAKNIQYF TGCAGCGTTGTGCGCCTAGCCAAAAACATTCAGTACTTC few TRBJ2-4 TRBV29-1 -
CASRRAGGSQPQHF TGTGCCAGTAGGAGGGCAGGGGGCAGTCAGCCCCAGCATTTT - TRBJ1-5 TRBV19 TRBD1
CAWRPGLAEQETQYF TGTGCCTGGAGACCCGGACTAGCGGAACAAGAGACCCAGTACTTC - TRBJ2-5 TRBV30 TRBD2
CASSVGGFSYNEQFF TGTGCCAGCAGCGTAGGCGGATTTAGCTACAATGAGCAGTTCTTC - TRBJ2-1 TRBV9 -
CASSLLGGPNQPQHF TGTGCCAGCAGCCTACTTGGGGGGCCCAATCAGCCCCAGCATTTT - TRBJ1-5 TRBV11-2 -
CASSSQTLHTEAFF TGTGCCAGCAGCTCACAGACCCTCCACACTGAAGCTTTCTTT - TRBJ1-1 TRBV7-2 -
CASGLGTENQPQHF TGTGCTAGTGGTTTGGGGACAGAGAATCAGCCCCAGCATTTT - TRBJ1-5 TRBV12-5 -
CASSPDGYRGVGTIYEQYF TGTGCCAGCAGCCCTGATGGGTACAGGGGAGTGGGAACCATATACGAGCAGTACTTC - TRBJ2-7 TRBV14 TRBD1
CASSSWTGGRSPLHF TGTGCCAGCAGCTCCTGGACAGGGGGGCGTTCACCCCTCCACTTT few TRBJ1-6 TRBV7-2 TRBD1
CASSTKGETEAFF TGTGCCAGTAGTACAAAGGGCGAGACTGAAGCTTTCTTT few TRBJ1-1 TRBV19 -
CASSLGQGWEKLFF TGCGCCAGCAGCCTCGGACAGGGTTGGGAAAAACTGTTTTTT once TRBJ1-4 TRBV5-1 TRBD1
CASSIAGRGPNTGELFF TGTGCCAGTAGTATAGCGGGGAGGGGCCCGAACACCGGGGAGCTGTTTTTT few TRBJ2-2 TRBV19 TRBD2
CASSSIRDNNQPQHF TGTGCCAGTAGCTCTATCCGGGACAACAATCAGCCCCAGCATTTT few TRBJ1-5 TRBV19 -
CASSLSAAWETQYF TGTGCCAGCAGTTTATCGGCCGCATGGGAGACCCAGTACTTC few TRBJ2-5 TRBV27 -
CASSYSGRVDEQYF TGTGCCAGCAGTTACTCGGGGAGGGTGGACGAGCAGTACTTC - TRBJ2-7 TRBV6-5 TRBD2
CASSLMSRGNTGELFF TGTGCCAGCAGCTTAATGTCCAGGGGGAACACCGGGGAGCTGTTTTTT few TRBJ2-2 TRBV7-2 -
CSVAELSYEQYF TGCAGCGTCGCCGAGCTTTCCTACGAGCAGTACTTC few TRBJ2-7 TRBV29-1 -
CASRPTGGGETQYF TGTGCCAGCAGGCCGACAGGGGGAGGAGAGACCCAGTACTTC - TRBJ2-5 TRBV28 TRBD1
CASSQELAGGQDTQYF TGTGCCAGCAGCCAAGAACTAGCGGGGGGCCAAGATACGCAGTATTTT few TRBJ2-3 TRBV4-2 TRBD2
CAISKQGGDEKLFF TGTGCCATCAGCAAACAGGGAGGGGATGAAAAACTGTTTTTT few TRBJ1-4 TRBV10-3 -
CASSARQGSYEQYF TGTGCCAGCAGCGCCCGACAGGGCTCCTACGAGCAGTACTTC - TRBJ2-7 TRBV7-2 TRBD1
CASSLVSLNTEAFF TGTGCCAGCAGCTTAGTCTCTCTGAACACTGAAGCTTTCTTT few TRBJ1-1 TRBV7-2 -
CASSSPRGRVSYNEQFF TGCGCCAGCAGCTCCCCCCGAGGGAGAGTTTCCTACAATGAGCAGTTCTTC - TRBJ2-1 TRBV5-1 -
CASSPPEGKETQYF TGTGCCAGCTCACCACCGGAGGGGAAGGAGACCCAGTACTTC few TRBJ2-5 TRBV18 -
CASSRGVWAETQYF TGTGCCAGTTCTCGGGGGGTTTGGGCAGAGACCCAGTACTTC - TRBJ2-5 TRBV28 TRBD2
CASSAPRAGVGEKLFF TGTGCCAGCAGTGCCCCCAGAGCCGGGGTAGGTGAAAAACTGTTTTTT - TRBJ1-4 TRBV25-1 -
CASTRQLSSYEQYF TGTGCCAGTACAAGACAGCTTTCCTCCTACGAGCAGTACTTC few TRBJ2-7 TRBV19 -
CASSPTADQPQHF TGTGCCAGCAGCCCAACGGCGGATCAGCCCCAGCATTTT - TRBJ1-5 TRBV7-9 -
CASSQDWTGSSGANVLTF TGTGCCAGCAGCCAAGATTGGACAGGGTCTTCTGGGGCCAACGTCCTGACTTTC - TRBJ2-6 TRBV4-2 TRBD1
CASSFSGETQYF TGTGCCAGCAGCTTCAGCGGGGAGACCCAGTACTTC few TRBJ2-5 TRBV7-9 -